Reported below is one T cell receptor beta chain. As yet, its antigen is unknown. Looked up from germline, CDR1 is MNHEY and CDR2 is SMNVEV (reference sequence). The J segment lost 7 bases and the V segment lost 5 bases, leaving 5 bases of the junction unmatched. The CDR3 is 13 residues long. This entry comes from a study of STAT5B mutations in CD4+ large granular lymphocyte leukemia. Study results and caveats: 8/27 top patient clones versus 2/35 control clones were TRBV06-family. Patient CD4-sorted repertoires looked more clonal than healthy CD4+ repertoires, even without putative leukemic clones.

This was a survey-level run. Clones were sequenced by immunoSEQ multiplex PCR, and TCRdb holds only the in-frame ones, with some missing. The repertoire holds about 30,000 clones, nearly 80% seen once, with around 2.5% in the top ten. J is TRBJ1-5 and V is TRBV27, with TRBD1 matching over 7 bases. Sample: CD4+ T cells from blood buffy coats. The clonotype was recovered from a human donor in good health. CDR3 protein: CASSIYRGQPQHF. CDR3 bases: TGTGCCAGCAGTATCTACAGGGGCCAGCCCCAGCATTTT.